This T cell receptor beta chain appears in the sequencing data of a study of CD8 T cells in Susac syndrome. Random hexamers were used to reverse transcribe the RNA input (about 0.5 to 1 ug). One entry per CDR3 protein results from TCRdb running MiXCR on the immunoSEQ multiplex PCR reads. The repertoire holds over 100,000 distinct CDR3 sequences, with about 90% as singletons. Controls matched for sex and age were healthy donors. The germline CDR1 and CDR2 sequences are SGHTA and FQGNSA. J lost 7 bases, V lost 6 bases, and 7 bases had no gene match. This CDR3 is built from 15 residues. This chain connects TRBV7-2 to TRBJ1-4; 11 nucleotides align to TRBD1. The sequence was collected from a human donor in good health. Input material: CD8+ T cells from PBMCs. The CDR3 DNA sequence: TGTGCCAGCAGGAGGACAGGGGGCCCTGGTGAAAAACTGTTTTTT. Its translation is CASRRTGGPGEKLFF.